A selection of T cell receptor beta chains follows, all from one sample in a study of prognosis after radiotherapy for stage I lung cancer. TCRdb ran MiXCR on the multiplex PCR reads and lists one entry per CDR3 protein. The repertoire holds under 20,000 distinct CDR3 sequences, with around two fifths as singletons. This specimen was PBMCs, taken before or after stereotactic body radiation therapy (not recorded which). These receptors were collected from a donor over 45 with non-small cell lung cancer. CDR3s include the opening cysteine and the closing phenylalanine or tryptophan. Clone size is not always given. Where it is, it says once, few, many or a class for expanded clones.

v_gene: TRBV5-1
j_gene: TRBJ2-7
len: 16
abundance: -
CDR3aa: CASSLGTGGQGYEQYF

v_gene: TRBV5-1
j_gene: TRBJ2-3
len: 15
abundance: many
CDR3aa: CASRNSGTSTDTQYF

v_gene: TRBV12-3/TRBV12-4
j_gene: TRBJ2-1
len: 14
abundance: medium-sized
CDR3aa: CASSLSGGSSMQFF

v_gene: TRBV20-1
j_gene: TRBJ1-3
len: 13
abundance: -
CDR3aa: CSARVGVVNTIYF

v_gene: TRBV20-1
j_gene: TRBJ2-1
len: 12
abundance: -
CDR3aa: CSGQGNYNEQFF

v_gene: TRBV9
j_gene: TRBJ2-7
len: 14
abundance: many
CDR3aa: CASSAIGTGGEQYF

v_gene: TRBV24-1
j_gene: TRBJ2-3
len: 14
abundance: once
CDR3aa: CATRRTEVTDTQYF

v_gene: TRBV12-3/TRBV12-4
j_gene: TRBJ2-7
len: 14
abundance: medium-sized
CDR3aa: CASRDSSPLGEQYF

v_gene: TRBV6-1
j_gene: TRBJ1-2
len: 14
abundance: many
CDR3aa: CASTSQGGNYGYTF

v_gene: TRBV20-1
j_gene: TRBJ2-6
len: 15
abundance: many
CDR3aa: CSAPDRTSGANVLTF

v_gene: TRBV27
j_gene: TRBJ1-5
len: 15
abundance: many
CDR3aa: CASSLQGRGNQPQHF

v_gene: TRBV27
j_gene: TRBJ2-1
len: 15
abundance: many
CDR3aa: CASGVERGPYNEQFF

v_gene: TRBV28
j_gene: TRBJ2-7
len: 15
abundance: medium-sized
CDR3aa: CASSRTSGSAYEQYF

v_gene: TRBV6-2/TRBV6-3
j_gene: TRBJ1-6
len: 14
abundance: -
CDR3aa: CASSTGTERTPLHF

v_gene: TRBV20-1
j_gene: TRBJ2-3
len: 12
abundance: -
CDR3aa: CSAGQSEDTQYF

v_gene: TRBV20-1
j_gene: TRBJ2-3
len: 14
abundance: many
CDR3aa: CSASVGGTTDTQYF

v_gene: TRBV6-1
j_gene: TRBJ2-7
len: 13
abundance: once
CDR3aa: CASSRGQGSEQYF

v_gene: TRBV6-1
j_gene: TRBJ2-7
len: 11
abundance: -
CDR3aa: CASSRSYEQYF

v_gene: TRBV10-3
j_gene: TRBJ2-5
len: 16
abundance: many
CDR3aa: CAISESASGRQETQYF

v_gene: TRBV12-3/TRBV12-4
j_gene: TRBJ1-2
len: 17
abundance: many
CDR3aa: CASSHSLGRGANYGYTF

v_gene: TRBV5-1
j_gene: TRBJ2-1
len: 11
abundance: many
CDR3aa: CASSRSREQFF

v_gene: TRBV27
j_gene: TRBJ1-6
len: 14
abundance: -
CDR3aa: CASSLGQSVSPLHF

v_gene: TRBV15
j_gene: TRBJ2-7
len: 14
abundance: -
CDR3aa: CATSRVTAEDEQYF

v_gene: TRBV5-1
j_gene: TRBJ1-2
len: 12
abundance: medium-sized
CDR3aa: CASSLDADGYTF

v_gene: TRBV19
j_gene: TRBJ2-1
len: 14
abundance: many
CDR3aa: CASSRLAGYNEQFF

v_gene: TRBV13
j_gene: TRBJ2-2
len: 16
abundance: many
CDR3aa: CASSARLAATTGELFF

v_gene: TRBV6-1
j_gene: TRBJ1-4
len: 15
abundance: -
CDR3aa: CASSEGAGRREKLFF

v_gene: TRBV2
j_gene: TRBJ1-1
len: 14
abundance: -
CDR3aa: CASEKEARVTEAFF

v_gene: TRBV4-1
j_gene: TRBJ1-6
len: 15
abundance: once
CDR3aa: CASSQGGGVDSPLHF

v_gene: TRBV25-1
j_gene: TRBJ2-7
len: 12
abundance: many
CDR3aa: CASRGPSREQYF

v_gene: TRBV7-3
j_gene: TRBJ2-7
len: 14
abundance: -
CDR3aa: CASSLIPSPCEQYF

v_gene: TRBV20-1
j_gene: TRBJ2-6
len: 14
abundance: many
CDR3aa: CSASRRSGANVLTF

v_gene: TRBV28
j_gene: TRBJ2-4
len: 15
abundance: many
CDR3aa: CASSFGQGGSDIQYF

v_gene: TRBV11-2
j_gene: TRBJ2-7
len: 13
abundance: many
CDR3aa: CASSLEVGQGAAF

v_gene: TRBV28
j_gene: TRBJ1-2
len: 13
abundance: large
CDR3aa: CASRPQGNYGYTF

v_gene: TRBV28
j_gene: TRBJ1-5
len: 16
abundance: -
CDR3aa: CDSSPRDRRINQPQHF

v_gene: TRBV28
j_gene: TRBJ2-7
len: 13
abundance: -
CDR3aa: CASRLGQSNQQYF

v_gene: TRBV6-4
j_gene: TRBJ2-6
len: 16
abundance: -
CDR3aa: CASSDSPGAGSNVLTF